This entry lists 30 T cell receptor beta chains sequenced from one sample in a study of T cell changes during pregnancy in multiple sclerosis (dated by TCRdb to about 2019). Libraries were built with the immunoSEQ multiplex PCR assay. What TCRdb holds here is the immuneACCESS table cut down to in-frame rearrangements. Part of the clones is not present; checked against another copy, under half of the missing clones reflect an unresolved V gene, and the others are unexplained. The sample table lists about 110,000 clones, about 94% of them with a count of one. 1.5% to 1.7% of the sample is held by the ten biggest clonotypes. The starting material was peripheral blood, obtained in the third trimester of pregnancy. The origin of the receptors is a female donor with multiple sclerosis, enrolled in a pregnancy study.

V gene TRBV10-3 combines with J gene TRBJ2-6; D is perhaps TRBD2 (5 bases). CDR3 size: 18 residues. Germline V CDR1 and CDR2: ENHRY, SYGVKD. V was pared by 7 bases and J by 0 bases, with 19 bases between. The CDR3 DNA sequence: TGTGCCATCATAGCGACACCGGCTTTAAGCTCTGGGGCCAACGTCCTGACTTTC. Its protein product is CAIIATPALSSGANVLTF.

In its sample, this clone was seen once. The CDR3 region is CASSLYGDYRSYNEQFF. The DNA for the CDR3 is TGTGCCAGCAGCTTGTACGGGGACTACCGCTCCTACAATGAGCAGTTCTTC. The genes are TRBV5-8 and TRBJ2-1, with TRBD2 identical over 7 bases. The CDR3 covers 17 residues. Germline values: CDR1 SGHTS, CDR2 YDEGEE. V dropped 1 base and J dropped 0; count of bases not matched to a gene: 7.

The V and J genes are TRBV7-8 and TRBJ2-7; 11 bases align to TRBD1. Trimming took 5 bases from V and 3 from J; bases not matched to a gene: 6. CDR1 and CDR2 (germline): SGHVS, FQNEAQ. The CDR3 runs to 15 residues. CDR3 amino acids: CASSISGTGGYEQYF. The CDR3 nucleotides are TGTGCCAGCAGCATATCCGGGACAGGGGGCTACGAGCAGTACTTC.

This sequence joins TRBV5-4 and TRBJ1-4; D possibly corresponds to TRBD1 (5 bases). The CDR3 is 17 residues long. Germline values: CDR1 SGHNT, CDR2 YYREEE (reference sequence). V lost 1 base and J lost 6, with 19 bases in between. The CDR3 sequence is CASSLSGHEGGDEKLFF. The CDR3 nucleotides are TGTGCCAGCAGCTTGTCGGGGCACGAGGGAGGGGATGAAAAACTGTTTTTT. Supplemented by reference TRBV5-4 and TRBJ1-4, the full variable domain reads ETGVTQSPTHLIKTRGQQVTLRCSSQSGHNTVSWYQQALGQGPQFIFQYYREEENGRGNFPPRFSGLQFPNYSSELNVNALELDDSALYLCASSLSGHEGGDEKLFFGSGTQLSVL.

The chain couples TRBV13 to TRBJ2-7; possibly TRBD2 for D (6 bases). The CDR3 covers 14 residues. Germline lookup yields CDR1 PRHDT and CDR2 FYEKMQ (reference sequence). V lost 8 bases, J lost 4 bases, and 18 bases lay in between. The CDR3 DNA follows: TGTGCCAGCGGCATAGGGGAGGCATCTTACGAGCAGTACTTC. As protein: CASGIGEASYEQYF.

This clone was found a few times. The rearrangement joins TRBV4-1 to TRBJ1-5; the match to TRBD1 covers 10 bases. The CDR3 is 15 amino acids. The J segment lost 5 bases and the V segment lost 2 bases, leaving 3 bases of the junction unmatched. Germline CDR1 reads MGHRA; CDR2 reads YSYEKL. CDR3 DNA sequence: TGCGCCAGCAGCCAACGACAGGGGGCCGATCAGCCCCAGCATTTT. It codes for CASSQRQGADQPQHF.

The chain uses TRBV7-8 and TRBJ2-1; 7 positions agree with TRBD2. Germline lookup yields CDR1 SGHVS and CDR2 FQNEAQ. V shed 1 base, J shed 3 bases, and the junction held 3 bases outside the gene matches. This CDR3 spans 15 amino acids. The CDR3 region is CASSLGLADYNEQFF. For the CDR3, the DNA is TGTGCCAGCAGCTTAGGACTAGCCGACTACAATGAGCAGTTCTTC.

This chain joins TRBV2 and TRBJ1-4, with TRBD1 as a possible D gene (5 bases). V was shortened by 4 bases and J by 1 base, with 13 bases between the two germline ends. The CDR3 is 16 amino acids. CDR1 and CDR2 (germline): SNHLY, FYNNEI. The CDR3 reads CASSGGGLGTNEKLFF. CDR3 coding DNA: TGTGCCAGCAGTGGGGGCGGCCTAGGAACTAATGAAAAACTGTTTTTT.

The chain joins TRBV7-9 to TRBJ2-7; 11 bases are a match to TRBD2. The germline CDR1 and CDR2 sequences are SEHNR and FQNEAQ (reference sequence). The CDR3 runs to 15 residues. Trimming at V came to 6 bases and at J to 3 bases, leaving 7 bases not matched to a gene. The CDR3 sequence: CASSRSSGGVYEQYF. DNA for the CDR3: TGTGCCAGCAGTAGGAGTAGCGGGGGGGTCTACGAGCAGTACTTC. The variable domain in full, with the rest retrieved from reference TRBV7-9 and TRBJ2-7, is DTGVSQNPRHKITKRGQNVTFRCDPISEHNRLYWYRQTLGQGPEFLTYFQNEAQLEKSRLLSDRFSAERPKGSFSTLEIQRTEQGDSAMYLCASSRSSGGVYEQYFGPGTRLTVT.

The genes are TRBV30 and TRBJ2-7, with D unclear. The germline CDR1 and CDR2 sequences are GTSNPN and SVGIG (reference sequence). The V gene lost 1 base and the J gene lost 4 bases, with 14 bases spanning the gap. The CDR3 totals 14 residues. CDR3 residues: CAWSDLKTAYEQYF. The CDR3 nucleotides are TGTGCCTGGAGTGATTTAAAAACAGCATACGAGCAGTACTTC. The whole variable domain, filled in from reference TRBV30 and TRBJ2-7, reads SQTIHQWPATLVQPVGSPLSLECTVEGTSNPNLYWYRQAAGRGLQLLFYSVGIGQISSEVPQNLSASRPQDRQFILSSKKLLLSDSGFYLCAWSDLKTAYEQYFGPGTRLTVT.

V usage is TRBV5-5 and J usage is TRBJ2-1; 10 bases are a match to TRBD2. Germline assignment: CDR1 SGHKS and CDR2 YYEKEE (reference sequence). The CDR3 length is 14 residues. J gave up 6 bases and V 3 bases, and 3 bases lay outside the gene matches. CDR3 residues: CASSYGTSVNEQFF. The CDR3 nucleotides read TGTGCCAGCAGCTATGGGACTAGCGTCAATGAGCAGTTCTTC.

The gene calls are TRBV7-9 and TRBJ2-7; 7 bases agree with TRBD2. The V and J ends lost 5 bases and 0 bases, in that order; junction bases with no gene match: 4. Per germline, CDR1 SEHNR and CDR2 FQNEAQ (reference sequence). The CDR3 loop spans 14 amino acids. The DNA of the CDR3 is TGTGCCAGCAGCCGTGGCGGGAGCTCCTACGAGCAGTACTTC. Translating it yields CASSRGGSSYEQYF.

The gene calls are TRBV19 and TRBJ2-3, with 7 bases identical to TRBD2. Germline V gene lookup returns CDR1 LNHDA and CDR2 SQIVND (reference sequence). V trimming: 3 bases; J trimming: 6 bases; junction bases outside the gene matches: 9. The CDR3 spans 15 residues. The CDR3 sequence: CASSILGLVEDTQYF. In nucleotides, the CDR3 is TGTGCCAGTAGTATCCTCGGACTAGTGGAGGATACGCAGTATTTT.

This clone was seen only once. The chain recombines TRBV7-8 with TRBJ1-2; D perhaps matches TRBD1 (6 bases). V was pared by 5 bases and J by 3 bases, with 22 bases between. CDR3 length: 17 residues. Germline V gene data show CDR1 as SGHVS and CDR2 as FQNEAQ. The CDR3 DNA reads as TGTGCCAGCAGCCACCGTGGTACAAGGGGGTACGACTATGGCTACACCTTC. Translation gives CASSHRGTRGYDYGYTF.

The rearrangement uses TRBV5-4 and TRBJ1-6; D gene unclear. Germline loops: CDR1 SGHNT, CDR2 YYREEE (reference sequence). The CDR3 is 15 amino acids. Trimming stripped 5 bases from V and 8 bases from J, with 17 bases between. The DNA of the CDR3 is TGTGCCAGCAGGCTAGGAGGGCCCAGTGATTCACCCCTCCACTTT. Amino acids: CASRLGGPSDSPLHF. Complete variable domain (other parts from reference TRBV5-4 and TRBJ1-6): ETGVTQSPTHLIKTRGQQVTLRCSSQSGHNTVSWYQQALGQGPQFIFQYYREEENGRGNFPPRFSGLQFPNYSSELNVNALELDDSALYLCASRLGGPSDSPLHFGNGTRLTVT.

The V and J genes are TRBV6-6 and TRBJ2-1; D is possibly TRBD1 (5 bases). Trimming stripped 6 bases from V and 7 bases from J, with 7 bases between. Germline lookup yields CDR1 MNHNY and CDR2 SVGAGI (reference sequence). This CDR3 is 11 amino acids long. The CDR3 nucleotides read TGTGCCAGCAGGAAGGGGAATGAGCAGTTCTTC. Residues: CASRKGNEQFF.

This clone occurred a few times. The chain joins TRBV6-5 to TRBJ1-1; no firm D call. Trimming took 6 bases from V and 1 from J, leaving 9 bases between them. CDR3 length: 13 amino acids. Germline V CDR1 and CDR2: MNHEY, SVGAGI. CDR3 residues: CASRTLPNTEAFF. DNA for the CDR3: TGTGCCAGCAGGACACTGCCGAACACTGAAGCTTTCTTT.

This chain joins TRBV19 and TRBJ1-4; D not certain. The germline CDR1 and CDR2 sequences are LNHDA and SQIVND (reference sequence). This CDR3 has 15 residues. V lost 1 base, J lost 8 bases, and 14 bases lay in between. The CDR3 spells CASSIGVGNGEKLFF. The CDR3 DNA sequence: TGTGCCAGTAGTATAGGAGTCGGGAATGGGGAAAAACTGTTTTTT.

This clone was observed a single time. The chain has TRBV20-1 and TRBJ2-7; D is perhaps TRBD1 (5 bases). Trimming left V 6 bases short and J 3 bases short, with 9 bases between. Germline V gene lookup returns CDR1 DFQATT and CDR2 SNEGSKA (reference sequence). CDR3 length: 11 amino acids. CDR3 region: CSAKTGYEQYF. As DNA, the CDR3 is TGCAGTGCCAAAACAGGCTACGAGCAGTACTTC.

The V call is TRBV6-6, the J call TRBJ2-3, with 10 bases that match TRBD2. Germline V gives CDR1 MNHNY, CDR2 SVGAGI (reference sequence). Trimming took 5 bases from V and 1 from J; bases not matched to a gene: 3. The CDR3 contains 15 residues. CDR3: CASSRGTSGTDTQYF. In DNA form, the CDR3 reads TGTGCCAGCAGTAGAGGGACTAGCGGCACAGATACGCAGTATTTT.

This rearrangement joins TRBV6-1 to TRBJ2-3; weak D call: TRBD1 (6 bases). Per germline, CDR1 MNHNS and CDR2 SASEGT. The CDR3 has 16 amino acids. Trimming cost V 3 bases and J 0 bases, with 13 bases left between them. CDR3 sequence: CASSDQGTPSTDTQYF. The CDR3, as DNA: TGTGCCAGCAGTGATCAGGGGACACCGAGCACAGATACGCAGTATTTT.

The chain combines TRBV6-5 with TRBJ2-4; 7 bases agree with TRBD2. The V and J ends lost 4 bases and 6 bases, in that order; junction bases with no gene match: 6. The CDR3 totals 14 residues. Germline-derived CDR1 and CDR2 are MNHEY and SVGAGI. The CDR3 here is CASSSREEGNIQYF. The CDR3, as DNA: TGTGCCAGCAGTTCCCGGGAGGAGGGAAACATTCAGTACTTC.

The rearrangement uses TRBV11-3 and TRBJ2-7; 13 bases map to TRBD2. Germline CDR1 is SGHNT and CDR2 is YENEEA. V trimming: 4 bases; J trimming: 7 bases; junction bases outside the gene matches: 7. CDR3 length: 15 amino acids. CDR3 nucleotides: TGTGCCAGCAGCTCGGGACTAGCGGGGCACGGGGAGCAGTACTTC. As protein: CASSSGLAGHGEQYF.

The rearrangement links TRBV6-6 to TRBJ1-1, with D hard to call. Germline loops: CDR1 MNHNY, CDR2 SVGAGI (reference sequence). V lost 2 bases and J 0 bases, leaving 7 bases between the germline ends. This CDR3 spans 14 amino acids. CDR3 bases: TGTGCCAGCAGTTACATCAACATGAACACTGAAGCTTTCTTT. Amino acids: CASSYINMNTEAFF.

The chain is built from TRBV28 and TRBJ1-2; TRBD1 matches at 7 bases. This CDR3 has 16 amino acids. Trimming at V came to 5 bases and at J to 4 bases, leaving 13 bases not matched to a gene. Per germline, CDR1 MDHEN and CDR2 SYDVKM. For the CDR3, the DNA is TGTGCCAGCAGTCCCCTCCGGGACAGATATTCCTATGGCTACACCTTC. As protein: CASSPLRDRYSYGYTF.

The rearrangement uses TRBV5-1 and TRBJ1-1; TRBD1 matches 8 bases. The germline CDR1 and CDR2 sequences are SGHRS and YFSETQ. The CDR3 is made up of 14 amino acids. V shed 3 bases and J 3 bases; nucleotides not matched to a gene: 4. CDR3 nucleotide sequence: TGCGCCAGCAGCTCCTTGACAGGGGACACTGAAGCTTTCTTT. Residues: CASSSLTGDTEAFF.

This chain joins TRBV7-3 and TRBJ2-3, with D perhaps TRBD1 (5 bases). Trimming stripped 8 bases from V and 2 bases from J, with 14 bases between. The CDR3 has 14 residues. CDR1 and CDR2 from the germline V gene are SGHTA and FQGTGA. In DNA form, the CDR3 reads TGTGCCAGCTCCCGGACAACTCTCACAGATACGCAGTATTTT. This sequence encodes CASSRTTLTDTQYF. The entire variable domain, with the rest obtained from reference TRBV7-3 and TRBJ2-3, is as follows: GAGVSQTPSNKVTEKGKYVELRCDPISGHTALYWYRQSLGQGPEFLIYFQGTGAADDSGLPNDRFFAVRPEGSVSTLKIQRTERGDSAVYLCASSRTTLTDTQYFGPGTRLTVL.

CDR3 region: CASRPWGLQETQYF. CDR3 in DNA: TGTGCCAGCAGGCCCTGGGGGCTCCAAGAGACCCAGTACTTC. The chain joins TRBV28 to TRBJ2-5; D possibly corresponds to TRBD1 (6 bases). This CDR3 has 14 amino acids. Germline-derived CDR1 and CDR2 are MDHEN and SYDVKM. V lost 6 bases and J lost 1, with 12 bases in between.

CDR3 nucleotides: TGTGCCAGCAGCCCCGCGGGAGGAGGGGATGGCTACACCTTC. Protein: CASSPAGGGDGYTF. The chain recombines TRBV7-3 with TRBJ1-2; the D gene is possibly TRBD1 (5 bases). V lost 5 bases and J 6 bases, leaving 16 bases between the germline ends. Germline V gene data show CDR1 as SGHTA and CDR2 as FQGTGA. The CDR3 has 14 amino acids.

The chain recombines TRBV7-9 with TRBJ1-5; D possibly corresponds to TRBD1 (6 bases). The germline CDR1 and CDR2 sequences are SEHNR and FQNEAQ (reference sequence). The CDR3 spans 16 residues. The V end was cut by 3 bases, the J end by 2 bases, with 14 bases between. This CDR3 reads CASSFGLQGGNQPQHF. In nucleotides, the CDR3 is TGTGCCAGCAGCTTCGGCCTACAGGGCGGCAATCAGCCCCAGCATTTT.